This paragraph covers one TCR beta chain sequence. TCRdb reanalysed the 5' RACE reads using MiXCR and keeps one entry per CDR3 protein. Of about 41,000 distinct CDR3 sequences in the sample, roughly 29% are singletons; the top ten hold less than 4%. Memory CD4+ cells were defined as CD4+CD45RO+CD25-. CDR3 length: 12 amino acids. Trimming cost V 3 bases and J 5 bases, with 5 bases left between them. Germline V gene lookup returns CDR1 LNHNV and CDR2 YYDKDF (reference sequence). This clonotype was sampled from a female donor with breast cancer. The sequenced material came from memory CD4+ T cells sorted from a lymph node. Subset of the sample: memory CD4+ T cells, CD4+CD45RO+CD25-. This rearrangement joins TRBV15 to TRBJ1-5; D unresolved. The CDR3 nucleotides are TGTGCCACCAGCAGCCAGGATCAGCCCCAGCATTTT. Its protein product is CATSSQDQPQHF.